This passage covers 21 T cell receptor beta chains from one sample sequenced in a study of T cell changes during pregnancy in multiple sclerosis. Libraries were prepared by immunoSEQ multiplex PCR; TCRdb keeps only in-frame clonotypes and omits some of them. The sample carries 40,000 to 55,000 clones, roughly 90% recorded once. This material consisted of peripheral blood, taken in the second trimester of pregnancy. These receptors all come from a female donor in good health, enrolled as a control in a pregnancy study.

V is TRBV6-5 and J is TRBJ1-5; 8 nucleotides match TRBD1. V shed 6 bases and J 6 bases; nucleotides not matched to a gene: 7. Germline CDR1 reads MNHEY; CDR2 reads SVGAGI. CDR3 length: 14 residues. Written as DNA, the CDR3 is TGTGCCAGCAGAAGACAGGGGACGGGTCAGCCCCAGCATTTT. It is translated as CASRRQGTGQPQHF.

J is TRBJ1-5 and V is TRBV6-5; maybe TRBD1 (5 bases). Germline CDR1 MNHEY, CDR2 SVGAGI. Between the trimmed V and J ends, which lost 8 bases and 0 bases, there was a span of 14 bases. This CDR3 is built from 15 residues. CDR3 in amino acids: CASGIRVNSNQPQHF. The DNA of the CDR3 is TGTGCCAGCGGTATCAGGGTGAATAGCAATCAGCCCCAGCATTTT.

This clone occurred once. The genes are TRBV5-6 and TRBJ2-7, with TRBD1 matching over 7 bases. The CDR3 has 15 residues. Germline trimming cut 2 bases from V and 4 bases from J; bases unmatched to any gene: 9. Germline CDR1 and CDR2: SGHDT and YYEEEE. The CDR3 here is CASSLKDRVVYEQYF. The CDR3, as DNA: TGTGCCAGCAGCTTAAAAGACAGGGTAGTTTACGAGCAGTACTTC. Drawing the rest from reference TRBV5-6 and TRBJ2-7, the complete variable domain is DAGVTQSPTHLIKTRGQQVTLRCSPKSGHDTVSWYQQALGQGPQFIFQYYEEEERQRGNFPDRFSGHQFPNYSSELNVNALLLGDSALYLCASSLKDRVVYEQYFGPGTRLTVT.

The chain joins TRBV7-9 to TRBJ1-5; no clear D. Germline CDR1 SEHNR, CDR2 FQNEAQ (reference sequence). The CDR3 totals 13 residues. V lost 3 bases and J lost 5, with 8 bases in between. In DNA form, the CDR3 reads TGTGCCAGCAGCTTCCACGGTGATCAGCCCCAGCATTTT. It specifies CASSFHGDQPQHF.

This clone was seen only once. The chain is built from TRBV27 and TRBJ2-1; 11 bases map to TRBD2. V trimming: 5 bases; J trimming: 9 bases; junction bases outside the gene matches: 18. Per the germline V gene, CDR1 is MNHEY and CDR2 is SMNVEV (reference sequence). The CDR3 consists of 18 residues. CDR3 in DNA: TGTGCCAGCAGTCCCCGGGGTAGCGGGGGGGGCCGTCTGGCTGAGCAGTTCTTC. This gives the protein CASSPRGSGGGRLAEQFF.

The V call is TRBV19, the J call TRBJ2-5; 10 nucleotides match TRBD2. Per the germline V gene, CDR1 is LNHDA and CDR2 is SQIVND (reference sequence). The CDR3 loop spans 18 amino acids. Trimming at V came to 0 bases and at J to 7 bases, leaving 14 bases not matched to a gene. CDR3 in DNA: TGTGCCAGTAGTATAGAGGTTCTAGCGGGGGCCCCGATGGGGACCCAGTACTTC. Amino acids: CASSIEVLAGAPMGTQYF.

This sequence joins TRBV5-1 and TRBJ2-7, with a weak D call TRBD2 (5 bases). CDR1 SGHRS and CDR2 YFSETQ come from the germline V gene. The V end lost 5 bases, the J end lost 0 bases, and 9 bases lay between the germline ends. This CDR3 spans 13 amino acids. The CDR3 here is CASRLGSSYEQYF. The CDR3 DNA sequence: TGCGCCAGCAGACTTGGGAGCTCCTACGAGCAGTACTTC.

The CDR3 here is CAISDGARETQYF. The CDR3 nucleotides are TGTGCCATCAGTGACGGTGCTCGGGAGACCCAGTACTTC. The chain employs TRBV10-3 and TRBJ2-5; D uncertain. The ends were cut back, 3 bases at V and 5 bases at J, with 10 bases in the middle. Germline V gene sequence: CDR1 ENHRY, CDR2 SYGVKD. This CDR3 comprises 13 residues.

The chain joins TRBV2 to TRBJ2-2; no clear D gene. This CDR3 spans 11 amino acids. Trimming removed 8 bases from V and 1 base from J, with 2 bases in between. Germline-derived CDR1 and CDR2 are SNHLY and FYNNEI. CDR3: CASLNTGELFF. The DNA for the CDR3 is TGTGCCAGCCTGAACACCGGGGAGCTGTTTTTT.

This clone was observed once. The genes are TRBV28 and TRBJ1-5; TRBD1 aligns across 10 bases. This CDR3 contains 16 residues. V lost 1 base and J lost 4; bases outside the gene matches: 4. Germline V lookup: CDR1 MDHEN, CDR2 SYDVKM. CDR3 protein: CASSLSGQGWNQPQHF. For the CDR3, the DNA is TGTGCCAGCAGTTTATCGGGACAGGGGTGGAATCAGCCCCAGCATTTT.

The chain carries TRBV25-1 and TRBJ2-5; no clear D gene. This CDR3 comprises 14 residues. Trimming removed 1 base at V and 3 bases at J, with 9 bases between. Germline values: CDR1 MGHDK, CDR2 SYGVNS. The CDR3 bases are TGTGCCAGCAGTGAATCCCCCATCAAAGAGACCCAGTACTTC. Its translation: CASSESPIKETQYF.

CDR3 sequence: CASSLSGQGAYEQYF. The CDR3 DNA reads TGCGCCAGCAGCTTGTCTGGACAGGGGGCCTACGAGCAGTACTTC. The V call is TRBV5-1, the J call TRBJ2-7, with TRBD1 matching over 10 bases. Trimming took 1 base from V and 2 from J; bases not matched to a gene: 3. This CDR3 is 15 amino acids long. Germline V gene lookup returns CDR1 SGHRS and CDR2 YFSETQ.

The chain links TRBV12-5 to TRBJ1-5; maybe TRBD1 (5 bases). The germline V gene encodes CDR1 LGHNT and CDR2 FRNRAP. V was shortened by 5 bases and J by 5 bases, with 16 bases between the two germline ends. This CDR3 is built from 15 residues. The CDR3 nucleotides read TGTGCTAGTGGTCTCCCGGGGGGTGGGTATCAGCCCCAGCATTTT. This encodes CASGLPGGGYQPQHF.

This chain uses TRBV11-3 with TRBJ2-1; tentatively, D is TRBD1 (6 bases). Germline loops: CDR1 SGHNT, CDR2 YENEEA. V lost 3 bases and J 9 bases, leaving 9 bases between the germline ends. The CDR3 extends over 12 amino acids. The CDR3 coding sequence is TGTGCCAGCAGCTTTTGGGGGCCTGAGCAGTTCTTC. It yields the protein CASSFWGPEQFF. Full variable domain (rest looked up from reference TRBV11-3 and TRBJ2-1): EAGVVQSPRYKIIEKKQPVAFWCNPISGHNTLYWYLQNLGQGPELLIRYENEEAVDDSQLPKDRFSAERLKGVDSTLKIQPAELGDSAVYLCASSFWGPEQFFGPGTRLTVL.

V and J are TRBV25-1 and TRBJ1-1; D is possibly TRBD1 (5 bases). CDR1 and CDR2 (germline): MGHDK, SYGVNS. The CDR3 length is 16 residues. V dropped 0 bases and J dropped 4 bases, with 15 bases sitting between them. The CDR3 spells CASSEYGGGGVTEAFF. The CDR3, as DNA: TGTGCCAGCAGTGAATATGGGGGGGGAGGGGTCACTGAAGCTTTCTTT.

The V and J genes are TRBV2 and TRBJ1-5; 9 bases map to TRBD1. CDR1 and CDR2 from the germline V gene are SNHLY and FYNNEI. V lost 5 bases to trimming and J lost 2 bases; unmatched junction nucleotides: 1. The CDR3 totals 14 residues. This CDR3 reads CASSRDRGNQPQHF. In DNA, the CDR3 is TGTGCCAGCAGTCGGGACAGGGGCAATCAGCCCCAGCATTTT. The whole variable domain, remainder taken from reference TRBV2 and TRBJ1-5, is EPEVTQTPSHQVTQMGQEVILRCVPISNHLYFYWYRQILGQKVEFLVSFYNNEISEKSEIFDDQFSVERPDGSNFTLKIRSTKLEDSAMYFCASSRDRGNQPQHFGDGTRLSIL.

J is TRBJ1-4 and V is TRBV7-2, with a possible D match to TRBD1 (6 bases). Germline V gene sequence: CDR1 SGHTA, CDR2 FQGNSA. The CDR3 runs to 16 residues. Trimming took 4 bases from V and 4 from J, leaving 16 bases between them. The CDR3 loop is CASSSQTTGVNEKLFF. DNA for the CDR3: TGTGCCAGCAGCTCCCAGACGACAGGAGTTAATGAAAAACTGTTTTTT.

This chain joins TRBV6-5 and TRBJ1-4, with TRBD1 identical over 8 bases. Trimming cost V 6 bases and J 7 bases; bases outside gene matches: 7. The CDR3 totals 14 residues. The germline V gene encodes CDR1 MNHEY and CDR2 SVGAGI. In nucleotides, the CDR3 is TGTGCCAGCAGCCGACAGGGGAGGGGTGAAAAACTGTTTTTT. Amino acids: CASSRQGRGEKLFF.

The genes are TRBV5-6 and TRBJ2-7, with D possibly being TRBD2 (6 bases). Germline values: CDR1 SGHDT, CDR2 YYEEEE. CDR3 length equals 15 residues. V was trimmed by 4 bases and J by 0 bases, leaving 14 bases between them. CDR3 DNA sequence: TGTGCCAGCAGCAGCCGGGACTGGAGCTCCTACGAGCAGTACTTC. Translated: CASSSRDWSSYEQYF.

V and J are TRBV7-2 and TRBJ2-7; 7 nucleotides agree with TRBD1. Germline-derived CDR1 and CDR2 are SGHTA and FQGNSA. The junction had 9 bases not matched to a gene; V was cut back by 4 bases and J by 3 bases. This CDR3 has 15 amino acids. CDR3 nucleotides: TGTGCCAGCAGCTCTCGGGGACAGTTGAACTACGAGCAGTACTTC. Translation gives CASSSRGQLNYEQYF.

The V gene is TRBV7-9, the J gene TRBJ1-1; 7 bases match TRBD1. Germline V gene data show CDR1 as SEHNR and CDR2 as FQNEAQ (reference sequence). The CDR3 spans 14 residues. V was clipped by 9 bases and J by 8 bases; unmatched bases: 15. CDR3 sequence (DNA): TGTGCCAGTCAAGGGACAGCAACACATCCCGAAGCTTTCTTT. Translated, it gives CASQGTATHPEAFF.